These 27 T cell receptor beta chains share one sample of origin, sequenced in a study of T-cell memory formation after mild COVID-19 (dated by TCRdb to about 2021). The library came from 5' RACE. TCRdb records Illumina NovaSeq 6000 as the sequencer. The raw public data were reprocessed by TCRdb itself: fastp quality trimming at Q25, MiXCR clonotype calling, in-frame beta chains only. Rows are combined by CDR3 protein, so each entry shows the most common genes and DNA. The table for this sample lists 350,000 or so distinct CDR3 sequences; 20% to 25% of them were counted only once. The leading ten clones occupy roughly an eighth of the sample. Sequenced sample: PBMCs or a T cell subset sorted from them (not recorded which). The receptors stem from an adult woman who had mild COVID-19 (a few samples of this study predate the infection). The sample titles of this study are shuffled in the database, so cell type and time point are left out; the donor was told from shared clones.

In this sample, this clonotype turned up a few times. A junction end diverges from the germline sequence, so it may reflect a read error. The rearrangement joins TRBV7-7 to TRBJ2-1; D unresolved. The CDR3 totals 15 residues. Germline V gene sequence: CDR1 SSHAT, CDR2 FNYEAQ (reference sequence). CDR3 nucleotides: TGTGCTAGCAGCTTCCGACCGGGCCCTAGGGATGAGCAGTTCTTC. This gives the protein CASSFRPGPRDEQFF.

The chain joins TRBV21-1 to TRBJ1-2. TRBV21-1 has pseudogene status. The CDR3 is 19 amino acids. CDR3 in amino acids: CASSEPTHKLSNRLYGYTF. As DNA, the CDR3 is TGTGCCAGCAGCGAACCGACCCATAAATTAAGCAACCGATTATATGGCTACACCTTC.

This clonotype was recorded a few times. V usage is TRBV12-3 or TRBV12-4 and J usage is TRBJ2-3, with 10 positions matching TRBD2. After removal of 6 bases from V and 4 bases from J, the junction contained 7 bases not matched to a gene. CDR3 length: 15 residues. The CDR3: CASSPGTSEADTQYF. The CDR3 coding sequence is TGTGCCAGCAGCCCCGGGACTAGCGAGGCAGATACGCAGTATTTT.

This clonotype showed up just a few times. The rearrangement links TRBV20-1 to TRBJ2-7; D is uncertain. The V end lost 3 bases, the J end lost 5 bases, and 23 bases lay between the germline ends. This CDR3 is 16 amino acids long. Looked up from germline, CDR1 is DFQATT and CDR2 is SNEGSKA (reference sequence). The CDR3 is CSARVRQWGKVHEQYF. The DNA of the CDR3 is TGCAGTGCTAGGGTTCGCCAGTGGGGTAAGGTGCACGAGCAGTACTTC.

This clonotype showed up just a few times. V gene TRBV12-3 or TRBV12-4 combines with J gene TRBJ1-2; a weak D match, TRBD1 (6 bases). Between the trimmed V and J ends, which lost 5 bases and 6 bases, there was a span of 22 bases. This CDR3 is built from 16 residues. CDR3 loop: CASSPRSGAARDGYTF. The DNA of the CDR3 is TGTGCCAGCAGTCCCCGATCGGGGGCGGCCAGGGATGGCTACACCTTC.

This rearrangement joins TRBV4-1 to TRBJ2-5; tentatively, D is TRBD2 (6 bases). The CDR3 has 13 amino acids. Trimming shortened V by 5 bases and J by 7 bases, and 14 bases separated the two germline ends. Germline V gene sequence: CDR1 MGHRA, CDR2 YSYEKL. The CDR3 DNA is TGCGCCAGCAGCGGGGACTGGGCGGTGACCCAGTACTTC. The encoded protein is CASSGDWAVTQYF.

V usage is TRBV5-1 and J usage is TRBJ2-1; the D is unclear. The CDR3 has 15 residues. Trimming shortened V by 0 bases and J by 6 bases, and 13 bases separated the two germline ends. Germline V lookup: CDR1 SGHRS, CDR2 YFSETQ. CDR3 nucleotides: TGCGCCAGCAGCTTGGAAGCGACCCGATGCAATGAGCAGTTCTTC. It translates to CASSLEATRCNEQFF.

This CDR3 reads CASSLDAAVGTEAFF. The CDR3 DNA sequence: TGCGCCAGCAGCTTGGATGCGGCGGTCGGCACTGAAGCTTTCTTT. The chain is built from TRBV5-1 and TRBJ1-1; D unresolved. This CDR3 has 15 amino acids. Germline CDR1 reads SGHRS; CDR2 reads YFSETQ. Trimming stripped 0 bases from V and 4 bases from J, with 13 bases between.

The chain is built from TRBV27 and TRBJ1-1; D is unresolved. V lost 2 bases to trimming and J lost 6 bases, with 13 bases between them. The germline V gene has CDR1 MNHEY and CDR2 SMNVEV (reference sequence). The CDR3 contains 14 residues. In DNA form, the CDR3 reads TGTGCCAGCAGTTTAAACTCCGCGACCCCTGAAGCTTTCTTT. This translates into CASSLNSATPEAFF.

This clonotype was picked up a small number of times. V is TRBV27 and J is TRBJ2-7, with D possibly being TRBD1 or TRBD2 (5 bases each). The CDR3 consists of 15 residues. Germline CDR1 and CDR2: MNHEY and SMNVEV (reference sequence). V was pared by 4 bases and J by 6 bases, with 19 bases between. In DNA form, the CDR3 reads TGTGCCAGCAGTTGGACCCGGGACGGGGCCGCCGAGCAGTACTTC. Protein: CASSWTRDGAAEQYF.

This sequence joins TRBV18 and TRBJ2-1; D gene unclear. V was shortened by 1 base and J by 0 bases, with 4 bases between the two germline ends. The germline V gene has CDR1 KGHSH and CDR2 LQKENI. The CDR3 sequence is 14 residues long. The CDR3 spells CASSPLGSYNEQFF. The CDR3 DNA follows: TGTGCCAGCTCACCACTCGGCTCCTACAATGAGCAGTTCTTC.

The chain carries TRBV24-1 and TRBJ2-1; D gene unclear. V was cut by 9 bases and J by 9 bases, with 17 bases left in between. The CDR3 extends over 13 amino acids. From germline, CDR1 is KGHDR and CDR2 SFDVKD. The CDR3 nucleotides read TGTGCCACCGGTATAGGCGTGGTCGCTGAGCAGTTCTTC. This gives the protein CATGIGVVAEQFF.

V usage is TRBV6-2 or TRBV6-3 and J usage is TRBJ1-1; D is unclear. This CDR3 spans 13 amino acids. Trimming removed 2 bases from V and 4 bases from J, with 8 bases in between. The V gene's germline CDR1 is MNHEY and CDR2 SVGEGT. The CDR3, as DNA: TGTGCCAGCAGTTACGGGAGTGGCACTGAAGCTTTCTTT. Translating gives CASSYGSGTEAFF.

V usage is TRBV7-9 and J usage is TRBJ1-1, with TRBD1 identical over 8 bases. The CDR3 covers 16 residues. The germline V gene has CDR1 SEHNR and CDR2 FQNEAQ (reference sequence). V lost 2 bases, J lost 0 bases, and 5 bases stayed unmatched. The CDR3: CASSLRQGAMNTEAFF. In nucleotides, the CDR3 is TGTGCCAGCAGCTTACGGCAGGGGGCGATGAACACTGAAGCTTTCTTT.

This clonotype was recorded a few times. The chain couples TRBV7-2 to TRBJ1-2; the D is unclear. The germline V gene has CDR1 SGHTA and CDR2 FQGNSA. Between the trimmed V and J ends, which lost 3 bases and 4 bases, there was a span of 6 bases. The CDR3 has 12 amino acids. CDR3 nucleotide sequence: TGTGCCAGCAGCTTGGGATTCTATGGCTACACCTTC. Translated: CASSLGFYGYTF. Using reference TRBV7-2 and TRBJ1-2 for the parts outside the CDR3, the full variable domain is GAGVSQSPSNKVTEKGKDVELRCDPISGHTALYWYRQSLGQGLEFLIYFQGNSAPDKSGLPSDRFSAERTGGSVSTLTIQRTQQEDSAVYLCASSLGFYGYTFGSGTRLTVV.

The chain has TRBV7-9 and TRBJ1-1, with D possibly being TRBD1 (5 bases). This CDR3 spans 12 amino acids. V was pared by 10 bases and J by 6 bases, with 15 bases between. Looked up from germline, CDR1 is SEHNR and CDR2 is FQNEAQ (reference sequence). The CDR3 nucleotides are TGTGCCACGCGTGGGGGGATCGCTGAAGCTTTCTTT. Encoded protein: CATRGGIAEAFF. The full variable domain, rest sourced from reference TRBV7-9 and TRBJ1-1, is DTGVSQNPRHKITKRGQNVTFRCDPISEHNRLYWYRQTLGQGPEFLTYFQNEAQLEKSRLLSDRFSAERPKGSFSTLEIQRTEQGDSAMYLCATRGGIAEAFFGQGTRLTVV.

The rearrangement joins TRBV12-1 to TRBJ2-7; the table's TRBD1 call for D was not verified on the DNA. TRBV12-1 is termed a pseudogene. The CDR3 spans 16 residues. The CDR3 DNA reads TGTGCCAGCAGCGCCCACAGGGGCCACCCCTTTTGGGAGCAGTACTTC. Its protein product is CASSAHRGHPFWEQYF.

This clonotype was seen only a few times. V usage is TRBV4-3 and J usage is TRBJ2-1; no firm D call. Trimming pared 1 base from V and 4 bases from J, leaving 17 bases between. This CDR3 has 17 amino acids. Germline lookup yields CDR1 LGHNA and CDR2 YSLEER. The CDR3 is CASSQGRGVRRYNEQFF. As DNA, the CDR3 is TGCGCCAGCAGCCAAGGCCGCGGCGTCCGCCGGTACAATGAGCAGTTCTTC.

In this sample, this clonotype turned up many times. This chain joins TRBV12-3 or TRBV12-4 and TRBJ1-6; D is ambiguous. V gave up 5 bases and J gave up 14 bases, with 16 bases separating them. There are 13 residues in the CDR3. This CDR3 is CASSMTRRMALHF. CDR3 bases: TGTGCCAGCAGTATGACACGTCGTATGGCCCTCCACTTT.

V usage is TRBV6-5 and J usage is TRBJ1-2; 7 positions agree with TRBD1. The CDR3 contains 16 residues. CDR1 and CDR2 (germline): MNHEY, SVGAGI. Trimming removed 0 bases from V and 7 bases from J; junction bases left unmatched: 11. CDR3 sequence (DNA): TGTGCCAGCAGTTACTCCGGACAGGTGAAATTAGGTGGCTACACCTTC. It specifies CASSYSGQVKLGGYTF.

The chain uses TRBV7-2 and TRBJ2-3; 8 positions agree with TRBD2. The germline V gene has CDR1 SGHTA and CDR2 FQGNSA. The CDR3 length is 20 residues. Unmatched junction bases numbered 19, after V lost 5 bases and J lost 0 bases. The CDR3 loop is CASSKEASLAGFSSTDTQYF. DNA for the CDR3: TGTGCCAGCAGCAAGGAAGCGTCCCTAGCGGGTTTCTCTAGCACAGATACGCAGTATTTT.

This clonotype was seen more than once but under ten times. The chain uses TRBV12-3 or TRBV12-4 and TRBJ2-3, with 12 nucleotides matching TRBD1. The ends lost 6 bases at V and 3 bases at J; junction bases unmatched: 10. This CDR3 has 17 amino acids. CDR3 amino acids: CASSRGPGQGATDTQYF. The CDR3 DNA sequence: TGTGCCAGCAGCCGGGGCCCGGGACAGGGGGCGACAGATACGCAGTATTTT.

The chain recombines TRBV6-5 with TRBJ1-6, with 8 bases identical to TRBD1. Germline CDR1 reads MNHEY; CDR2 reads SVGAGI. The J segment lost 7 bases and the V segment lost 5 bases, leaving 7 bases of the junction unmatched. CDR3 length: 15 residues. In DNA form, the CDR3 reads TGTGCCAGCAGTAGTTCCAGGGGGCGGAATTCACCCCTCCACTTT. Translated, it gives CASSSSRGRNSPLHF.

The chain employs TRBV6-5 and TRBJ1-5; weak D call: TRBD1 (5 bases). The ends were cut back, 6 bases at V and 3 bases at J, with 18 bases in the middle. The germline CDR1 and CDR2 sequences are MNHEY and SVGAGI. The CDR3 length is 16 residues. CDR3 sequence: CASSSTGRVDNQPQHF. CDR3 DNA sequence: TGTGCCAGCAGCTCTACGGGCAGGGTGGACAATCAGCCCCAGCATTTT.

In this sample, this clonotype turned up a few times. V usage is TRBV29-1 and J usage is TRBJ2-3; D gene ambiguous. The germline V gene has CDR1 SQVTM and CDR2 ANQGSEA. The CDR3 is made up of 13 amino acids. V lost 6 bases and J 2 bases, leaving 12 bases between the germline ends. The CDR3 here is CSVLGPHTDTQYF. CDR3 DNA sequence: TGCAGCGTCTTAGGACCCCACACAGATACGCAGTATTTT.

The chain combines TRBV4-2 with TRBJ1-2; the D gene is possibly TRBD1 (6 bases). The V and J ends lost 0 bases and 8 bases respectively, with 16 bases between them. This CDR3 has 15 residues. In germline, CDR1 is LGHNA, CDR2 YNFKEQ. DNA for the CDR3: TGTGCCAGCAGCCAAGATTTAGGGGGATGGGGCGGCTACACCTTC. Protein sequence: CASSQDLGGWGGYTF.

This clonotype has more than one count but fewer than ten. V gene TRBV7-8 combines with J gene TRBJ2-2; 11 nucleotides align to TRBD2. V lost 4 bases to trimming and J lost 4 bases; unmatched junction nucleotides: 2. Looked up from germline, CDR1 is SGHVS and CDR2 is FQNEAQ. This CDR3 contains 15 residues. The CDR3 nucleotides read TGTGCCAGCAGCTCCGGGACTAGCGGCACCGGGGAGCTGTTTTTT. Translated, it gives CASSSGTSGTGELFF.